This TCR beta chain was profiled in a study of STAT3 mutations in large granular lymphocyte leukemia (dated by TCRdb to the late 2010s). With regard to the full study: About half of the T-LGLL patients who underwent longitudinal sequencing carried canonical activating STAT3 mutations. From an initial cohort of hundreds of LGL patients, roughly 17 representative T-LGLL cases were chosen for longitudinal sequencing of TCRbeta and STAT3. Patients with T-cell large granular lymphocyte leukemia underwent serial deep sequencing of TCRbeta CDR3 and STAT3 to reconstruct clonal hierarchy and dynamics. A couple of patients with natural killer LGL leukemia were also sequenced longitudinally as controls within the study. Patients were sequenced at 4 time points on average, with the number of samplings per patient ranging from 2 to 8. Over half of the T-LGLL patients were given one or more immunosuppressive therapy regimens, and 30% to 45% of those treated had a hematologic response.

Broader findings and caveats from the paper: Because no samples were available when a clone first appeared, clonal expansion was inferred from samplings taken at other points. Every T-LGLL patient showed at least one immunodominant TCRbeta clonotype, and about half showed multiple immunodominant subclonotypes. Since codominant clonotypes persisted in some patients, a small but highly pathogenic clone may have gone undetected. The linking of therapy response to changes in TCR clonal burden was complicated by variable intervals between samplings and differing treatment regimens. The burden of the dominant TCR clone was higher than the STAT3 mutant burden in several patients, which suggests that the STAT3 mutation arose secondarily inside a clone that had already expanded. TCR clonotype switching after therapy was observed in 6 of 18 patients, and all newly emerging clones were found to be STAT3 wild type.

The sample holds a few counts of this clone. What this receptor recognizes is not known. Base qualities are missing; no much larger clone stands one base away. The junction shows trimming of 0 bases on V and 4 bases on J, plus 9 bases between the germline ends. The CDR3 starts with the cysteine, ends with the phenylalanine, and has 13 residues. The DNA shown is the 39-base CDR3, in frame from base 1. Reading the germline V gene (reference sequence) gives CDR1 GTSNPN and CDR2 SVGIG. TCRbeta libraries were sequenced on an Illumina MiSeq, and an average of around 41,000 productive templates per sample was obtained. The immunoSEQ assay, which uses multiplex PCR amplification, was used to generate TCRbeta CDR3 libraries. On the study's bioinformatics: Repertoire diversity was computed as previously defined, with values near 0 indicating extremely monoclonal samples. TCRdb stores this immuneACCESS table with in-frame sequences only. Part of the clones is absent; in the studies checked, under half of the shortfall reflects unresolved V genes, and no reason is known for the rest. The D gene and trimming were derived from the DNA, and the V and J assignments and clone size from that table. The sample data list about 2,600 clones, and around 87% of these were observed just once. In total, the top ten clones hold 75% to 95% of the sample.

DNA was extracted from blood mononuclear cells, and the same DNA was used for both TCR and STAT3 sequencing. The chain is assembled from TRBV30 and TRBJ1-1; TRBD1 is perhaps the D gene, given 5 matching bases. The sample taken for sequencing was peripheral blood mononuclear cells. This TCR was sampled from a woman aged 70 to 79 with T-cell large granular lymphocyte leukemia. Some clones in this sample may be carry-over from other donors' samples. The age is the age at diagnosis. The base sequence is TGTGCCTGGAGTGTAGGGGAGTTCACTGAAGCTTTCTTT. Protein translation: CAWSVGEFTEAFF.